The T cell receptor beta chain under discussion was sequenced for a study of regulatory T cells in long-lasting Graves disease. At the level of the study: New Graves' disease cases had less than 3 months of antithyroid drugs.

Sequencing libraries for TCR beta were prepared with iRepertoire HTBI primers and Arm-PCR of CDR3 regions. TCRdb redid the calling of the multiplex PCR reads with MiXCR, one entry per CDR3 protein. The table includes some 350,000 distinct CDR3 sequences, 15% to 20% detected once. Time point reported: newly diagnosed GD, antithyroid drugs for less than 3 months. PBMCs were the source of the RNA used for TCR sequencing. Doctors identified Graves' disease using the American Thyroid Association guidelines. Per germline, CDR1 SGHDN and CDR2 FVKESK. With 0 bases clipped from V and 5 bases from J, the junction kept 2 bases outside the gene matches. The CDR3 consists of 14 residues. These data also formed part of another study, on T cells in Graves' hyperthyroidism and ophthalmopathy. That paper notes: Graves' hyperthyroidism was deemed stable given no ophthalmopathy progression within 18 months. Primed by the HTBI set, a first-round RT-PCR was run on the TCR CDR3.

The clonotype was recovered from a woman aged 18-35 years with Graves disease. The chain combines TRBV14 with TRBJ1-2; 8 positions match TRBD1. Specimen: peripheral blood mononuclear cells (PBMCs), collected at new diagnosis, from a patient treated with antithyroid drugs. The CDR3 protein is CASSQEWTGYGYTF. CDR3 bases: TGTGCCAGCAGCCAAGAATGGACAGGGTATGGCTACACCTTC.